This T cell receptor (beta chain) came from a study of monozygotic twins with inflammatory bowel disease. Study results and limitations: IBD-affected twins scored below their healthy co-twins in TCRbeta diversity (inverse Simpson).

The CDR3 consists of 13 residues. The V gene's germline CDR1 is LGHDT and CDR2 YNNKEL (reference sequence). Reanalyzing the 5' RACE reads, TCRdb keeps one entry per CDR3 protein, without DNA. Its table records 200,000 to 250,000 distinct CDR3 sequences. Note on this clonotype: Antigen unknown.

The V and J genes are TRBV3-1 and TRBJ2-3. The receptor comes from a human donor with ulcerative colitis or Crohn's disease, or a healthy co-twin of an affected twin (not recorded which). Material: blood. The CDR3 region is CASSQASTDTQYF.